Each of the 13 T cell receptor beta chains below was sequenced from the same sample in a study of blood T cells in healthy people across ages. Through a sample-barcoded 5' primer and a J-beta primer mix, a second PCR was run for roughly 6 to 11 cycles. TCRdb called the 5' RACE reads again in MiXCR, with one record for every CDR3 protein. The sample has 1 million or so distinct CDR3 sequences, 20% to 25% seen once. The sample was also linked to a second study, of T cells of mothers and their children.

Sequencing was done on a sample of blood. The receptors shown here come from a girl aged 2-15 years in good health.

There are a few counts of this clonotype. The V call is TRBV28, the J call TRBJ2-5; 8 bases line up with TRBD2. Trimming removed 4 bases from V and 7 bases from J; junction bases left unmatched: 8. The CDR3 is 14 residues long. CDR1 MDHEN and CDR2 SYDVKM come from the germline V gene. CDR3 bases: TGTGCCAGCAGTTCCCGGGGGGGGACGGGGACCCAGTACTTC. Amino acid sequence: CASSSRGGTGTQYF.

This clonotype appeared a few times. V is TRBV20-1 and J is TRBJ1-2, with unresolved D. This CDR3 contains 12 residues. Germline CDR1 reads DFQATT; CDR2 reads SNEGSKA (reference sequence). V lost 6 bases and J lost 4, with 12 bases in between. In DNA form, the CDR3 reads TGCAGTGCCCGGCGGGAGGGCTATGGCTACACCTTC. Translating gives CSARREGYGYTF.

Only a few counts were recorded for this clonotype. The J gene is TRBJ2-4, the V gene TRBV29-1; unclear D gene. Germline V gene sequence: CDR1 SQVTM, CDR2 ANQGSEA. The V end lost 5 bases, the J end lost 6 bases, and 20 bases lay between the germline ends. The CDR3 spans 15 residues. The CDR3 nucleotides read TGCAGCGTTCGAAACAGTGATGTCTACCCAAACATTCAGTACTTC. Its protein is CSVRNSDVYPNIQYF.

The V gene is TRBV20-1, the J gene TRBJ2-1; D remains unclear. Deletions cut 4 bases from V and 12 bases from J, with 28 bases between. The germline CDR1 and CDR2 sequences are DFQATT and SNEGSKA (reference sequence). This CDR3 is 16 amino acids long. The chain's CDR3 is CSAKNPPASTGRSQFF. Here the CDR3 DNA reads TGCAGTGCTAAGAACCCCCCCGCATCGACTGGACGGTCGCAGTTCTTC.

This clonotype was recorded a few times. CDR3 region: CSASSGRSSGNTIYF. CDR3 bases: TGCAGTGCTAGTTCGGGACGGTCCTCTGGAAACACCATATATTTT. The chain couples TRBV20-1 to TRBJ1-3; possibly TRBD1 for D (5 bases). The CDR3 is made up of 15 amino acids. CDR1 DFQATT and CDR2 SNEGSKA come from the germline V gene (reference sequence). Trimming left V 3 bases short and J 0 bases short, with 12 bases between.

The DNA for the CDR3 is TGCAGCGTTGAAGAGGAAGCGGGGGCCGGGGAGCTGTTTTTT. Amino acid sequence: CSVEEEAGAGELFF. This chain joins TRBV29-1 and TRBJ2-2; 8 bases align to TRBD2. Germline CDR1 SQVTM, CDR2 ANQGSEA. Unmatched junction bases numbered 3, after V lost 0 bases and J lost 6 bases. The CDR3 is 14 amino acids.

The table lists this clonotype with a few counts. The chain couples TRBV7-9 to TRBJ2-5; TRBD1 or TRBD2 may be the D gene (5 bases each). V lost 4 bases to trimming and J lost 2 bases, with 11 bases between them. CDR3 length: 14 amino acids. Germline loops: CDR1 SEHNR, CDR2 FQNEAQ (reference sequence). CDR3 in DNA: TGTGCCAGCAGCTCAGCCGGGACGCAAGAGACCCAGTACTTC. This sequence encodes CASSSAGTQETQYF.

This clonotype occurred a few times. V gene TRBV5-5 combines with J gene TRBJ2-1, with 7 bases aligning to TRBD2. The DNA end is more similar to TRBJ2-7, so the J call may be wrong. This CDR3 has 17 residues. Looked up from germline, CDR1 is SGHKS and CDR2 is YYEKEE (reference sequence). The CDR3 region is CASSLDSGTISTYEQYF. As DNA, the CDR3 is TGTGCCAGCAGCTTGGATTCCGGGACTATTAGCACCTACGAGCAGTACTTC.

This clonotype has more than one count but fewer than ten. The chain uses TRBV28 and TRBJ1-1; TRBD1 is a possible D gene (6 bases). CDR1 and CDR2 from the germline V gene are MDHEN and SYDVKM. The V end was cut by 6 bases, the J end by 8 bases, with 7 bases between. The CDR3 covers 10 residues. For the CDR3, the DNA is TGTGCCAGCAGGGACAGAGAAGCTTTCTTT. Its translation is CASRDREAFF.

This clonotype was found a few times. The gene calls are TRBV6-1 and TRBJ2-1; 11 bases are a match to TRBD1. Germline V lookup: CDR1 MNHNS, CDR2 SASEGT. Trimming took 1 base from V and 8 from J; bases not matched to a gene: 7. The CDR3 loop spans 16 amino acids. In DNA, the CDR3 is TGTGCCAGCAGTGAAGGAGGACAGGGGGCGGCAGATGAGCAGTTCTTC. It encodes CASSEGGQGAADEQFF.

The gene calls are TRBV27 and TRBJ2-3; either TRBD1 or TRBD2 may fit D (6 bases each). This CDR3 comprises 15 residues. Trimming took 5 bases from V and 6 from J, leaving 18 bases between them. Germline assignment: CDR1 MNHEY and CDR2 SMNVEV (reference sequence). The CDR3 loop reads CASSDRGRFRDTQYF. The CDR3, as DNA: TGTGCCAGCAGTGATCGGGGGCGTTTTAGGGATACGCAGTATTTT.

The genes are TRBV12-3 or TRBV12-4 and TRBJ1-1, with TRBD1 as a possible D gene (5 bases). Trimming cost V 6 bases and J 1 base, with 15 bases left between them. CDR3 length: 15 residues. The CDR3 spells CASSPLGTGNTEAFF. In nucleotides, the CDR3 is TGTGCCAGCAGCCCTCTCGGGACGGGGAACACTGAAGCTTTCTTT.

J is TRBJ2-1 and V is TRBV10-1; 9 nucleotides align to TRBD2. The CDR3 consists of 19 residues. Losses at the gene ends were 0 bases for V and 0 bases for J; bases not matched to a gene: 9. CDR1 is WNHNN and CDR2 is SYGVQD in the germline V gene (reference sequence). Here the CDR3 reads CASSESTMGGRASYNEQFF. The CDR3 coding sequence is TGCGCCAGCAGTGAGTCGACTATGGGCGGGAGGGCCTCCTACAATGAGCAGTTCTTC.